This TCR beta chain was sequenced in a study of T cells in Graves' hyperthyroidism and ophthalmopathy. For the study at large: The blood sample was taken at first diagnosis, before treatment began.

Trimming removed 4 bases at V and 0 bases at J, with 11 bases between. Per the germline V gene, CDR1 is SGDLS and CDR2 is YYNGEE. This CDR3 is built from 14 residues. The CDR3 regions of TCR beta were amplified from RNA transcripts. HTBI primers were used for first-round RT-PCR of the TCR CDR3. TCRdb redid the calling of the multiplex PCR reads with MiXCR, one entry per CDR3 protein. The sample gives around 600,000 distinct CDR3 sequences, approximately 14% of which show up once; roughly 6.9% is in the top ten. This clonotype has at least ten counts. Uncontrolled infections, other autoimmune diseases, pregnancy or lactation led to exclusion of patients.

Material for sequencing was blood. This chain joins TRBV9 and TRBJ2-7; D is unclear. This TCR was sampled from a woman under 30 with Graves' ophthalmopathy. The CDR3 loop is CASSPFQSSYEQYF. The DNA for the CDR3 is TGTGCCAGCAGCCCATTCCAGAGCTCCTACGAGCAGTACTTC.